These 8 T cell receptor beta chains came from one sample sequenced in a study of technical replicates of blood from a few donors. Sequenced by immunoSEQ multiplex PCR; TCRdb stores in-frame clones only, minus some. The sample lists tens of thousands of clones, 85% to 90% occurring once. Sequencing used PBMCs. Receptors originate from a human donor in good health. Some clones in this sample may be carry-over from other donors' samples.

A remark on this clone: The sample contains more than one DNA sequence encoding this CDR3. The chain has TRBV15 and TRBJ1-5; a possible D gene is TRBD1 (6 bases). Germline V gene lookup returns CDR1 LNHNV and CDR2 YYDKDF (reference sequence). Trimming took 0 bases from V and 3 from J, leaving 9 bases between them. This CDR3 comprises 15 residues. CDR3 bases: TGTGCCACCAGCAGAGATCAGGGGAACAATCAGCCCCAGCATTTT. Translated: CATSRDQGNNQPQHF. Drawing the rest from reference TRBV15 and TRBJ1-5, the complete variable domain is DAMVIQNPRYQVTQFGKPVTLSCSQTLNHNVMYWYQQKSSQAPKLLFHYYDKDFNNEADTPDNFQSRRPNTSFCFLDIRSPGLGDTAMYLCATSRDQGNNQPQHFGDGTRLSIL.

This clone was found a few times. The J gene is TRBJ1-1, the V gene TRBV30; 7 bases agree with TRBD1. This CDR3 spans 15 amino acids. The V and J ends lost 5 bases and 5 bases, in that order; junction bases with no gene match: 14. Germline CDR1 and CDR2: GTSNPN and SVGIG (reference sequence). CDR3 sequence reads: CAWATEGARRTEAFF. The CDR3 nucleotides are TGTGCCTGGGCTACTGAGGGGGCGCGGAGGACTGAAGCTTTCTTT.

The sample holds one count of this clone. V and J are TRBV7-2 and TRBJ1-6, with TRBD1 matching 9 bases. The V gene end was trimmed by 7 bases and the J gene end by 9 bases; junction bases not matched to a gene: 10. This CDR3 is built from 15 residues. Germline CDR1 SGHTA, CDR2 FQGNSA. CDR3 nucleotides: TGTGCCAGCATCCCAGGGACAGGGTTAGGTTCACCCCTCCACTTT. Residues: CASIPGTGLGSPLHF.

The rearrangement uses TRBV19 and TRBJ1-2; D is perhaps TRBD1 (6 bases). Trimming removed 6 bases at V and 3 bases at J, with 11 bases between. This CDR3 spans 13 amino acids. Germline-derived CDR1 and CDR2 are LNHDA and SQIVND (reference sequence). This chain's CDR3 is CASSTGTHYGYTF. CDR3 in DNA: TGTGCCAGTAGCACCGGGACACACTATGGCTACACCTTC.

In this sample, this clone turned up a few times. This sequence joins TRBV14 and TRBJ2-7; 10 bases agree with TRBD2. The germline V gene encodes CDR1 SGHDN and CDR2 FVKESK. The CDR3 spans 14 residues. The V segment lost 1 base and the J segment 9 bases; nucleotides outside the gene matches: 6. The CDR3 coding sequence is TGTGCCAGCAGCCAAGCTAGCGGGAGTTTAAGGCAGTACTTC. It yields the protein CASSQASGSLRQYF. Using reference TRBV14 and TRBJ2-7 for the parts outside the CDR3, the full variable domain is EAGVTQFPSHSVIEKGQTVTLRCDPISGHDNLYWYRRVMGKEIKFLLHFVKESKQDESGMPNNRFLAERTGGTYSTLKVQPAELEDSGVYFCASSQASGSLRQYFGPGTRLTVT.

The gene calls are TRBV7-9 and TRBJ2-5; TRBD1 agrees at 7 bases. The germline V gene has CDR1 SEHNR and CDR2 FQNEAQ (reference sequence). V trimming: 3 bases; J trimming: 5 bases; junction bases outside the gene matches: 6. CDR3 length: 14 amino acids. The DNA for the CDR3 is TGTGCCAGCAGCTTGAAGGGGGCTAGGGAGACCCAGTACTTC. Translated: CASSLKGARETQYF.

The chain combines TRBV4-1 with TRBJ2-1; D is unresolved. The CDR3 spans 13 residues. The V gene's germline CDR1 is MGHRA and CDR2 YSYEKL. The ends were cut back, 0 bases at V and 8 bases at J, with 8 bases in the middle. The CDR3 sequence: CASSQEMRYEQFF. The CDR3 nucleotides are TGCGCCAGCAGCCAAGAAATGAGGTATGAGCAGTTCTTC.

The gene calls are TRBV5-1 and TRBJ2-2, with TRBD2 matching over 10 bases. The CDR3 covers 15 residues. Germline V gene sequence: CDR1 SGHRS, CDR2 YFSETQ. Trimming took 4 bases from V and 4 from J; bases not matched to a gene: 4. The CDR3 region is CASSVSGGSTGELFF. For the CDR3, the DNA is TGCGCCAGCAGCGTTAGCGGGGGGAGCACCGGGGAGCTGTTTTTT.